This record covers a single T cell receptor (beta chain). This specimen comes from a study of shared clonotypes between healthy human individuals. It was CD45RO-negative cells, positively selected for CCR7, that made up naive CD8 cells, with terminally differentiated effector memory CD45RA+ cells excluded. The protocol was immunoSEQ multiplex PCR, while the TCRdb copy is restricted to in-frame clones and leaves out a portion. The top ten hold about 0.22% of the sample, which has roughly 850,000 clones, around 96% seen once. Germline CDR1 SEHNR, CDR2 FQNEAQ (reference sequence). J was trimmed by 4 bases and V by 5 bases; bases with no gene match: 6. The CDR3 runs to 14 residues.

The specimen sequenced was naive CD8+ T cells sorted from blood. The rearrangement uses TRBV7-9 and TRBJ2-7; 9 nucleotides match TRBD2. This sequence originates from a young man in good health. The CDR3 bases are TGTGCCAGCAGCCCGCGGGAGGGCAAATACGAGCAGTACTTC. Residues: CASSPREGKYEQYF.